This T cell receptor (beta chain) derives from a study of T cells after posttransplantation cyclophosphamide. Study results and limitations: Tissue-infiltrating T cells from skin or gut overlapped little with blood T cells. Recipient CMV seropositivity and CMV reactivation strongly tracked TRB clonality. Donor-recipient repertoire similarity was low at 1-2 months, rising over year one.

Busulfan-fludarabine conditioning, marrow transplant, and cyclophosphamide on days +3 and +4 were administered. The method was immunoSEQ multiplex PCR; TCRdb's version includes in-frame clones alone and lacks a portion of them. Listed here are roughly 6,800 clones without any singletons, the top ten holding about 10%. This clone was seen many times. Its antigen is currently unknown. CDR1 is LNHDA, CDR2 SQIVND, per germline (reference sequence). Trimming took off 7 bases at V and 0 bases at J, with 18 bases between the two ends. This CDR3 region has 16 residues. The rearrangement uses TRBV19 and TRBJ1-2, with D perhaps matching TRBD1 (5 bases). Sequences were derived from PBMCs, sampled after allogeneic stem cell transplant with posttransplant cyclophosphamide. The clonotype comes from a female patient between 50 and 59 years old who received an allogeneic stem cell transplant from a related donor, was CMV-positive, and had no GVHD. Among the T cells, some may be from the graft donor. CDR3 bases: TGTGCCAGTAACCTCCGGAGGAGGGGAGCTAACTATGGCTACACCTTC. Residues: CASNLRRRGANYGYTF.